The clone carrying this T cell receptor beta chain was picked up a small number of times. Looked up from germline, CDR1 is MDHEN and CDR2 is SYDVKM. The CDR3 sequence is 16 residues long. The V gene lost 5 bases and the J gene lost 5 bases, with 18 bases spanning the gap. This record belongs to a study of beta chain features in type 1 diabetes. What was sequenced were expressed TCRB transcripts, since all of the isolated RNA had been reverse transcribed. TCRdb's table, derived via immunoSEQ multiplex PCR, lists solely in-frame clones and lacks some. The repertoire holds about 220,000 clones, about a tenth seen once, with 1% to 1.5% in the top ten.

The receptor's source is a man younger than 35 in good health. The chain combines TRBV28 with TRBJ1-4, with D tentatively TRBD1 (6 bases). Source material: central memory CD4+ T cells from blood. This CDR3 is CASSIQPGHRNEKLFF. The CDR3 DNA reads TGTGCCAGCAGTATCCAACCGGGACACAGAAATGAAAAACTGTTTTTT.